This T cell receptor (beta chain) was identified in a study of Graves' ophthalmopathy and Graves' hyperthyroidism. From RNA, the CDR3 regions of TCR beta chains were amplified and sequenced. HTBI-primed RT-PCR formed the first round, and a multiplex PCR formed the second. TCRdb re-analysed the multiplex PCR reads in MiXCR, keeping a single row per CDR3 protein. The sample carries around 1.1 million distinct CDR3 sequences, around a third recorded once. This clonotype was observed many times. The antigen is not known. The ends were cut back, 5 bases at V and 3 bases at J, with 10 bases in the middle. Germline V gives CDR1 SGHVS, CDR2 FNYEAQ. This CDR3 is built from 13 residues. In this cohort, patients with other autoimmune diseases, uncontrolled infections, pregnancy or lactation were excluded. Study-wide results and limits: Detection in blood was also observed for most expanded thyroid clonotypes above 0.001 frequency. Using a 13-signature model, the authors split ophthalmopathy from stable hyperthyroidism, with 87.88% sensitivity and 80% to 84% specificity.

Sequencing input: peripheral blood or thyroid tissue (not recorded which). The clonotype comes from an adult man with Graves' hyperthyroidism. The chain carries TRBV7-6 and TRBJ1-2; D call uncertain. Here the CDR3 reads CASSPSRDYGYTF. The CDR3 nucleotides are TGTGCCAGCAGCCCGAGTCGTGACTATGGCTACACCTTC.